The next 13 T cell receptor beta chains were all read from a single sample in a study of blood T cell repertoires in COVID-19. Profiling relied on immunoSEQ multiplex PCR, and the TCRdb table lists in-frame clones only, not all of them. The profile shows 160,000 or so clones, about 79% of them singletons. Sequenced: peripheral blood. These receptors originate from a woman aged 45-65 years with acute or convalescent COVID-19.

This clone is labeled as medium-sized (0.01 to 0.1%). The chain couples TRBV28 to TRBJ1-6, with 7 positions matching TRBD1. Germline V lookup: CDR1 MDHEN, CDR2 SYDVKM. The CDR3 runs to 14 residues. J lost 7 bases, V lost 5 bases, and 5 bases had no gene match. CDR3 in DNA: TGTGCCAGCAGTGACGACAGGGAAAATTCACCCCTCCACTTT. Translating gives CASSDDRENSPLHF.

The chain couples TRBV9 to TRBJ2-1, with D possibly being TRBD2 (5 bases). V was cut by 4 bases and J by 9 bases, with 17 bases left in between. Germline V CDR1 and CDR2: SGDLS, YYNGEE. This CDR3 is built from 14 residues. The CDR3: CASSPSPTRGEQFF. The CDR3 nucleotides are TGTGCCAGCAGCCCAAGTCCGACACGGGGTGAGCAGTTCTTC.

The rearrangement links TRBV6-5 to TRBJ1-1, with D perhaps matching TRBD1 (5 bases). Germline V gene lookup returns CDR1 MNHEY and CDR2 SVGAGI. V shed 0 bases and J shed 4 bases, with 12 bases lying between them. The CDR3 spans 15 residues. The CDR3 spells CASSYSGRVATEAFF. The CDR3 DNA follows: TGTGCCAGCAGTTACTCAGGCAGGGTGGCCACTGAAGCTTTCTTT.

The V gene is TRBV2, the J gene TRBJ1-4; D not certain. V lost 6 bases and J 5 bases, leaving 10 bases between the germline ends. The CDR3 is made up of 13 amino acids. Germline assignment: CDR1 SNHLY and CDR2 FYNNEI. CDR3 loop: CASRRDLNEKLFF. CDR3 sequence (DNA): TGTGCCAGCAGAAGAGATCTCAATGAAAAACTGTTTTTT. The whole variable domain, remainder taken from reference TRBV2 and TRBJ1-4, is EPEVTQTPSHQVTQMGQEVILRCVPISNHLYFYWYRQILGQKVEFLVSFYNNEISEKSEIFDDQFSVERPDGSNFTLKIRSTKLEDSAMYFCASRRDLNEKLFFGSGTQLSVL.

This clone was detected only once. J is TRBJ2-5 and V is TRBV5-4; maybe TRBD2 (7 bases). The germline V and J ends were trimmed by 4 bases and 4 bases, with 14 bases remaining between them. The CDR3 is 14 residues long. Germline lookup yields CDR1 SGHNT and CDR2 YYREEE (reference sequence). The CDR3 region is CASSEGGVAETQYF. CDR3 in DNA: TGTGCCAGCAGCGAAGGGGGGGTCGCAGAGACCCAGTACTTC.

This chain links TRBV10-3 with TRBJ2-7; 10 bases are a match to TRBD2. Trimming removed 6 bases from V and 2 bases from J; junction bases left unmatched: 4. CDR3 size: 14 residues. CDR1 is ENHRY and CDR2 is SYGVKD in the germline V gene. The CDR3 here is CAIRGTSETYEQYF. The CDR3 DNA follows: TGTGCCATCAGGGGGACTAGCGAGACCTACGAGCAGTACTTC.

The chain carries TRBV9 and TRBJ1-2; tentative D call: TRBD1 (5 bases). V gave up 0 bases and J gave up 4 bases, with 13 bases separating them. CDR1 and CDR2 from the germline V gene are SGDLS and YYNGEE. The CDR3 has 15 residues. CDR3 nucleotide sequence: TGTGCCAGCAGCGTAGAGGGGCGATACGCCTATGGCTACACCTTC. It specifies CASSVEGRYAYGYTF.

This clone was found once. This chain links TRBV6-5 with TRBJ2-3; D unclear. Between the trimmed V and J ends, which lost 7 bases and 0 bases, there was a span of 11 bases. The CDR3 loop spans 14 amino acids. CDR1 and CDR2 (germline): MNHEY, SVGAGI. The CDR3 nucleotides read TGTGCCAGCAATCGAGTCCTTAGCACAGATACGCAGTATTTT. This sequence encodes CASNRVLSTDTQYF.

This chain uses TRBV5-1 with TRBJ2-3; D ambiguous. The CDR3 sequence is 13 residues long. V was shortened by 1 base and J by 4 bases, with 7 bases between the two germline ends. Germline CDR1 reads SGHRS; CDR2 reads YFSETQ. Here the CDR3 DNA reads TGCGCCAGCAGCTTGCTAGAGGCAGATACGCAGTATTTT. Residues: CASSLLEADTQYF.

This chain uses TRBV5-1 with TRBJ1-5; 9 nucleotides align to TRBD1. V trimming: 3 bases; J trimming: 0 bases; junction bases outside the gene matches: 1. Looked up from germline, CDR1 is SGHRS and CDR2 is YFSETQ. This CDR3 is built from 15 residues. Here the CDR3 DNA reads TGCGCCAGCAGCTGGACAGGGGATAGCAATCAGCCCCAGCATTTT. The encoded protein is CASSWTGDSNQPQHF. Full variable domain (rest looked up from reference TRBV5-1 and TRBJ1-5): KAGVTQTPRYLIKTRGQQVTLSCSPISGHRSVSWYQQTPGQGLQFLFEYFSETQRNKGNFPGRFSGRQFSNSRSEMNVSTLELGDSALYLCASSWTGDSNQPQHFGDGTRLSIL.

V and J are TRBV5-1 and TRBJ1-5; D is uncertain. Germline CDR1 reads SGHRS; CDR2 reads YFSETQ. This CDR3 spans 15 amino acids. V was shortened by 0 bases and J by 4 bases, with 11 bases between the two germline ends. CDR3 sequence: CASSLGGVGNQPQHF. As DNA, the CDR3 is TGCGCCAGCAGCTTGGGTGGAGTTGGGAATCAGCCCCAGCATTTT.

This chain connects TRBV7-8 to TRBJ1-5; 8 bases match TRBD1. This CDR3 is 15 amino acids long. Germline loops: CDR1 SGHVS, CDR2 FQNEAQ. Trimming cost V 5 bases and J 10 bases; bases outside gene matches: 13. CDR3 amino acids: CASSRTGIESYPQHF. CDR3 nucleotide sequence: TGTGCCAGCAGCCGGACAGGGATAGAATCATATCCCCAGCATTTT.

J is TRBJ2-1 and V is TRBV12-3 or TRBV12-4; a weak D match, TRBD2 (5 bases). V was trimmed by 7 bases and J by 5 bases, leaving 9 bases between them. The CDR3 runs 12 residues. The chain's CDR3 is CASNRGHNEQFF. In DNA form, the CDR3 reads TGTGCCAGCAACCGGGGTCACAATGAGCAGTTCTTC.